The T cell receptor (beta chain) described here comes from a study of blood T cells in healthy people across ages. Findings and caveats of the study: Donors of long life had a larger count of naive CD4+ cells and greater diversity than aged donors. Roughly linearly, TCR beta diversity per million T cells fell as age increased.

Per germline, CDR1 SGHTA and CDR2 FQGNSA. Trimming took 5 bases from V and 5 from J, leaving 14 bases between them. CDR3 length: 14 amino acids. For this clonotype: Its cognate antigen is unknown.

No fewer than 7 million PBMCs went into each sample. A J-beta primer mix and a sample-barcoded 5' primer were used in a second PCR of roughly 7 to 12 cycles. Every single cDNA molecule received a tag from a template-switch adaptor with 12 random nucleotides. TCRdb ran MiXCR on the 5' RACE reads and lists one entry per CDR3 protein. This table holds about 1.8 million distinct CDR3 sequences, just under 50% found once. The TCR sequence derives from a woman in her forties in good health. The V call is TRBV7-2, the J call TRBJ2-3; the D gene is possibly TRBD2 (5 bases). Sequenced input: blood. This CDR3 is CASSPMRGIDTQYF. The CDR3 nucleotides are TGTGCCAGCAGCCCTATGAGAGGGATAGATACGCAGTATTTT.